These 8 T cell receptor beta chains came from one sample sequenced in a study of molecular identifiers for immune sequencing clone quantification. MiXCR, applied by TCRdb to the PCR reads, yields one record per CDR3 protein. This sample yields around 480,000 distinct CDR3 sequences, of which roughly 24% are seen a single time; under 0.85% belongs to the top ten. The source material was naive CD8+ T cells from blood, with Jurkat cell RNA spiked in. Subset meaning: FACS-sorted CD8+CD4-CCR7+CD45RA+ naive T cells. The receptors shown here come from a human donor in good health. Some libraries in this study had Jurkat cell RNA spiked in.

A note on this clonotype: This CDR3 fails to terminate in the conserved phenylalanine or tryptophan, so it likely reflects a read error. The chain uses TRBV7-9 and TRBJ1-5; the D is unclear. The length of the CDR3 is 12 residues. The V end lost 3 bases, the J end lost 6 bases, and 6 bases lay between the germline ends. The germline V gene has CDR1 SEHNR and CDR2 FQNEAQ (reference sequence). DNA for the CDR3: TGTGCCAGCAGCTTTTGGGGTCAGCCCCAGCATCTT. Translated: CASSFWGQPQHL.

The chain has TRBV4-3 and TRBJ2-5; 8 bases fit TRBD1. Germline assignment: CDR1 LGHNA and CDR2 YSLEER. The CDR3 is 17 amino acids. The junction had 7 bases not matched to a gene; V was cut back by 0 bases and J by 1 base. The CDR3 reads CASSQEGTGSAQETQYF. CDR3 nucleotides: TGCGCCAGCAGCCAAGAAGGGACAGGAAGTGCCCAAGAGACCCAGTACTTC.

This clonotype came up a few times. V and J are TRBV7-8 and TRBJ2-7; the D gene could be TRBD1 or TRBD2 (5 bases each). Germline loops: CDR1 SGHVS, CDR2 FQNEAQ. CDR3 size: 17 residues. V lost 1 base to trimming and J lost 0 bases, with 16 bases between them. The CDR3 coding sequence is TGTGCCAGCAGCTTAGTAGCTCCACCCGGGGCCTCCTACGAGCAGTACTTC. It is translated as CASSLVAPPGASYEQYF.

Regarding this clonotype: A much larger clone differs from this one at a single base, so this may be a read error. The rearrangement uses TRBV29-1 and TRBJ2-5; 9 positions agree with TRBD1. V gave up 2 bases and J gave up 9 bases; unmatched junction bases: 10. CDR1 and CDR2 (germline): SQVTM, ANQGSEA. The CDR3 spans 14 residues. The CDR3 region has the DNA TGCAGCGTTGAATATTTGGGACAGGGAAAGCCCCAGTACTTC. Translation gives CSVEYLGQGKPQYF.

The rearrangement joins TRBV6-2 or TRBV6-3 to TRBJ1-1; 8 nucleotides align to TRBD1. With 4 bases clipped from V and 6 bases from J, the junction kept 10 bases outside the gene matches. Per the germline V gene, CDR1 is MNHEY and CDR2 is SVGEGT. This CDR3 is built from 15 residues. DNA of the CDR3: TGTGCCAGCAGTTCCACCAGGGGGCCGGGCCCTGAAGCTTTCTTT. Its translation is CASSSTRGPGPEAFF.

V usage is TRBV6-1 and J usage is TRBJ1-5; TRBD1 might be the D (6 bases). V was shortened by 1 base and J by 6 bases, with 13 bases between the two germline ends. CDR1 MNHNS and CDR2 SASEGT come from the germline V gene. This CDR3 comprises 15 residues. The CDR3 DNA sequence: TGTGCCAGCAGTGAAGTCAGGGGCGAGACTCAGCCCCAGCATTTT. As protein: CASSEVRGETQPQHF.

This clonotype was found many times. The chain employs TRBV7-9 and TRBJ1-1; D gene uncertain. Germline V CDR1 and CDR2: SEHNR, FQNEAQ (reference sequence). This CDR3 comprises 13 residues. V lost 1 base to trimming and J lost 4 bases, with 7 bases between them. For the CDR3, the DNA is TGTGCCAGCAGCTTAGAGGACTTCACTGAAGCTTTCTTT. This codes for CASSLEDFTEAFF. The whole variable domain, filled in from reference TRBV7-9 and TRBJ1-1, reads DTGVSQNPRHKITKRGQNVTFRCDPISEHNRLYWYRQTLGQGPEFLTYFQNEAQLEKSRLLSDRFSAERPKGSFSTLEIQRTEQGDSAMYLCASSLEDFTEAFFGQGTRLTVV.

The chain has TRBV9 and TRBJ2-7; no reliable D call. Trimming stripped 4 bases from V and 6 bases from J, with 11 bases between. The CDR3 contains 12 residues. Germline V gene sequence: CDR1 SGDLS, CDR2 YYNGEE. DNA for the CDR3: TGTGCCAGCAGCCCCGGGCAATGCGAGCAGTACTTC. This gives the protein CASSPGQCEQYF.